These 6 T cell receptor beta chains came from one sample sequenced in a study of T cells after posttransplantation cyclophosphamide. Profiling relied on immunoSEQ multiplex PCR, and the TCRdb table lists in-frame clones only, not all of them. This table holds some 17,000 clones, approximately 80% found once. Control samples came 1 year after myeloablative marrow transplants with methotrexate plus calcineurin inhibitor. The material sequenced was PBMCs, taken around 410 days after allogeneic stem cell transplant with calcineurin inhibitor and methotrexate. The receptors originated from a male patient aged 25-45 years who received an allogeneic stem cell transplant from an unrelated donor, was CMV-positive, and had acute and chronic GVHD. Some T cells may have come from the graft donor.

V is TRBV19 and J is TRBJ1-5; 7 bases fit TRBD1. Looked up from germline, CDR1 is LNHDA and CDR2 is SQIVND (reference sequence). This CDR3 contains 14 residues. V shed 9 bases, J shed 1 base, and the junction held 6 bases outside the gene matches. This CDR3 is CASADRASNQPQHF. The CDR3 bases are TGTGCCAGCGCCGACAGGGCAAGCAATCAGCCCCAGCATTTT. The full variable domain, its missing parts supplied by reference TRBV19 and TRBJ1-5, is DGGITQSPKYLFRKEGQNVTLSCEQNLNHDAMYWYRQDPGQGLRLIYYSQIVNDFQKGDIAEGYSVSREKKESFPLTVTSAQKNPTAFYLCASADRASNQPQHFGDGTRLSIL.

J is TRBJ2-1 and V is TRBV7-8; D unclear. Trimming pared 5 bases from V and 3 bases from J, leaving 14 bases between. CDR1 and CDR2 from the germline V gene are SGHVS and FQNEAQ. This CDR3 spans 15 amino acids. CDR3 residues: CASSAGYSSYNEQFF. CDR3 nucleotides: TGTGCCAGCAGCGCCGGATATTCTAGCTACAATGAGCAGTTCTTC.

This clone was counted a few times. The genes are TRBV19 and TRBJ1-5, with D perhaps TRBD1 (5 bases). Germline-derived CDR1 and CDR2 are LNHDA and SQIVND (reference sequence). V gave up 5 bases and J gave up 9 bases, with 17 bases separating them. The CDR3 has 14 residues. The CDR3 nucleotides are TGTGCCAGTAGTCTGGGTCAGGGAATTGGGCCCCAGCATTTT. The encoded protein is CASSLGQGIGPQHF.

This chain joins TRBV27 and TRBJ2-7; a possible D gene is TRBD1 (5 bases). With 5 bases removed from V and 2 bases from J, the gap between germline ends came to 10 bases. The CDR3 is 13 residues long. Germline V CDR1 and CDR2: MNHEY, SMNVEV (reference sequence). The CDR3 region is CASSLTVTYEQYF. CDR3 sequence (DNA): TGTGCCAGCAGTCTGACAGTAACCTACGAGCAGTACTTC.

The chain is built from TRBV19 and TRBJ2-1; TRBD2 might be the D (6 bases). CDR3 length: 11 residues. Trimming pared 5 bases from V and 12 bases from J, leaving 11 bases between. Germline lookup yields CDR1 LNHDA and CDR2 SQIVND (reference sequence). This chain's CDR3 is CASSEDGGQFF. DNA for the CDR3: TGTGCCAGTAGTGAAGACGGGGGGCAGTTCTTC.

The rearrangement joins TRBV4-1 to TRBJ2-3; 9 bases map to TRBD2. Germline V gene lookup returns CDR1 MGHRA and CDR2 YSYEKL. The ends lost 1 base at V and 4 bases at J; junction bases unmatched: 3. The CDR3 is 15 residues long. In DNA, the CDR3 is TGCGCCAGCAGCCAAGTGGCGGGGGGGGCAGATACGCAGTATTTT. It translates to CASSQVAGGADTQYF.